This TCR beta chain was recorded in a study of blood T cell repertoires in COVID-19. The wider study: COVID-19 samples, acute and convalescent, were from the United States, Italy and Spain. T cells, B-cell-depleted T cells, or PBMCs provided the cDNA or gDNA that served as material.

Unmatched junction bases numbered 7, after V lost 4 bases and J lost 0 bases. This CDR3 spans 17 amino acids. The germline gives CDR1 SGHRS, CDR2 YFSETQ. Method: immunoSEQ multiplex PCR; TCRdb's copy keeps in-frame clones and lacks some. The sample consists of approximately 22,000 clones, 65% to 85% of them appearing once. The sequence was obtained from a man aged 80 or over with active or convalescent COVID-19. The source material was peripheral blood. This chain connects TRBV5-1 to TRBJ2-1, with 10 bases lining up with TRBD2. Here the CDR3 reads CASSLTSGVSSYNEQFF. The DNA for the CDR3 is TGCGCCAGCAGCCTTACTAGCGGGGTGAGCTCCTACAATGAGCAGTTCTTC.